What follows describes a single TCR beta chain. Its specificity is not known. Because the CDR3's place on the DNA is in doubt, the DNA is left out and the CDR3 is given as listed by TCRdb. Profiled with immunoSEQ multiplex PCR; TCRdb holds only in-frame clones, not every one. The table has around 2.5 million clones, over 85% seen once. This entry belongs to a study of shared clonotypes between healthy human individuals. For the study at large: Plates per donor: three CD4 naive, three CD4 memory, two CD8 naive, one CD8 memory.

Points from the study as a whole: Relative to their counterparts shared across all four donors, non-shared clonotypes exhibited diminished generation probabilities. Estimated richness values were generally larger in naive subsets than in memory subsets.

The donor population consisted of healthy HIV-negative adults with no recent acute infections or vaccinations. The CDR3 is 14 residues long, ends included. Germline CDR1 LNHDA, CDR2 SQIVND (reference sequence). Specimen: naive CD4+ T cells from PBMCs. The sample's subset: CD45RA+ positively selected. The V gene is TRBV19, the J gene TRBJ2-1; TRBD1 is taken as the D call from the table, unchecked against the DNA. The TCR was taken from a young man in good health. Some clones in this sample may be carry-over from other donors' samples. CDR3 amino acids: CASTSGQAAGEQFF.